Detailed here is one TCR beta chain. This sample stems from a study of spatial heterogeneity in lung cancer. Study details: Alpha-chain sequences were consistently detected less often than beta-chain sequences. The mean occurrence of each unique TCR and UMI combination in raw reads exceeded nine.

Noted time point: sample taken at primary tumor resection. Whole RNA from tumor, nontumor lung or frozen PBMC was sequenced unsorted. V lost 3 bases, J lost 2 bases, and 10 bases lay in between. Germline V gives CDR1 KGHDR, CDR2 SFDVKD. This CDR3 has 14 residues. The study tagged each TCR cDNA molecule with a unique molecular identifier. From the 5' RACE reads, TCRdb called clonotypes with MiXCR, one entry per CDR3 protein. The sample shows about 36,000 distinct CDR3 sequences, about 7% of them seen only once. V usage is TRBV24-1 and J usage is TRBJ2-7, with a tentative D call TRBD1 (6 bases). This receptor was obtained from a female donor with early-stage non-small cell lung cancer. The sample here was PBMCs, taken at surgery. The CDR3 region is CATSDTGYPYEQYF. The CDR3 DNA sequence: TGTGCCACCAGTGATACAGGGTACCCCTACGAGCAGTACTTC.